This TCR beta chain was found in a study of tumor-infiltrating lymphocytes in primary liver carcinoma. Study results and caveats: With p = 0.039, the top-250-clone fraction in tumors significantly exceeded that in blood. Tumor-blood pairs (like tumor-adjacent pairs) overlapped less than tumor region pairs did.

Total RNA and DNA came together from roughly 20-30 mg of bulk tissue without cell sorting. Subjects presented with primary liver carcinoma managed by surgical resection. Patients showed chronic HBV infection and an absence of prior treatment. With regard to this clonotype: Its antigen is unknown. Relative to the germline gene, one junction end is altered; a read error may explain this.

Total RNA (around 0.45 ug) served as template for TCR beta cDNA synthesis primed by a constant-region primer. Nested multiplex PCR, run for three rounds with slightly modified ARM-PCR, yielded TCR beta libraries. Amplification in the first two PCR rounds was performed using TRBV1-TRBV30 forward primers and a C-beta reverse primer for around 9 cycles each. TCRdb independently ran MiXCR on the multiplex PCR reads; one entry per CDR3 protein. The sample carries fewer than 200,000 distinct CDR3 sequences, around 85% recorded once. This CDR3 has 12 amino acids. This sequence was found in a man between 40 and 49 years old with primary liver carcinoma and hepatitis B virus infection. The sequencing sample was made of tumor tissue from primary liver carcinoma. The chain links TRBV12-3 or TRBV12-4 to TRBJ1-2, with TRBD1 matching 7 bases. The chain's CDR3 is CVIGQEVDGHTF. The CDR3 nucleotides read TGTGTCATCGGACAGGAGGTCGATGGCCACACCTTC.